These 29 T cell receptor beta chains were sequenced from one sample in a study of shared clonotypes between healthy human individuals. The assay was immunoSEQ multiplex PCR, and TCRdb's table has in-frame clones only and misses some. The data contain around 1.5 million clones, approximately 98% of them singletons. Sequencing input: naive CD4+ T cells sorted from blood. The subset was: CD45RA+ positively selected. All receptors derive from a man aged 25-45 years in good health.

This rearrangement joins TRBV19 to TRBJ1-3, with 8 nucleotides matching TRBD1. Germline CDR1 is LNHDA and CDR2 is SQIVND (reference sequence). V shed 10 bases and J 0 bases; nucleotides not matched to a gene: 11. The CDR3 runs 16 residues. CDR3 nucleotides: TGTGCCACCTCTATTCCCGGGACAGGCTCTGGAAACACCATATATTTT. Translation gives CATSIPGTGSGNTIYF.

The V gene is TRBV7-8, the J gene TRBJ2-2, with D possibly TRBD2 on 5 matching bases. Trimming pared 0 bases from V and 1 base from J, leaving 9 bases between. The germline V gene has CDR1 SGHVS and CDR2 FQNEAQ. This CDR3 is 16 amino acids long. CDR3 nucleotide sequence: TGTGCCAGCAGCTTAGCCCCCGAGGGGAACACCGGGGAGCTGTTTTTT. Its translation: CASSLAPEGNTGELFF. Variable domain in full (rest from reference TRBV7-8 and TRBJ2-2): GAGVSQSPRYKVAKRGQDVALRCDPISGHVSLFWYQQALGQGPEFLTYFQNEAQLDKSGLPSDRFFAERPEGSVSTLKIQRTQQEDSAVYLCASSLAPEGNTGELFFGEGSRLTVL.

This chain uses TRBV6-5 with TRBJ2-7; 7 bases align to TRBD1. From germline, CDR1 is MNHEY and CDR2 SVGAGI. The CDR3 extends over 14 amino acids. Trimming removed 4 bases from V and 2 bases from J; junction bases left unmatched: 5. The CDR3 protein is CASSSGRGTYEQYF. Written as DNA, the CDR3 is TGTGCCAGCAGTTCGGGCAGGGGGACCTACGAGCAGTACTTC.

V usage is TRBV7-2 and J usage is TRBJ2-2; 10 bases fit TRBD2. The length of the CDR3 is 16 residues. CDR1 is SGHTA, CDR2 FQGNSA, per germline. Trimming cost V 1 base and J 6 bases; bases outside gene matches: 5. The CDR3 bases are TGTGCCAGCAGCTTAGTTCCAGCGGGAGGGTCCGGGGAGCTGTTTTTT. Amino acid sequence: CASSLVPAGGSGELFF. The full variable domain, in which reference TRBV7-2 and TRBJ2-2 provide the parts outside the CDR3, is GAGVSQSPSNKVTEKGKDVELRCDPISGHTALYWYRQSLGQGLEFLIYFQGNSAPDKSGLPSDRFSAERTGGSVSTLTIQRTQQEDSAVYLCASSLVPAGGSGELFFGEGSRLTVL.

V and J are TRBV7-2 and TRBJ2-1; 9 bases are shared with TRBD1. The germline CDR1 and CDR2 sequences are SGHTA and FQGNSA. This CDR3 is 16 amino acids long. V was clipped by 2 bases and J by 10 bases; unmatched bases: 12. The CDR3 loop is CASSLRWGQGPMEQFF. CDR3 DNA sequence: TGTGCCAGCAGCTTAAGGTGGGGACAGGGACCAATGGAGCAGTTCTTC.

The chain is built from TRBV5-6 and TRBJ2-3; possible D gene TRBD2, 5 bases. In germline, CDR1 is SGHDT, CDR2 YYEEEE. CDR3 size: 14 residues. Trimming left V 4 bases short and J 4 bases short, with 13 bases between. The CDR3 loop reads CASSPVSGADTQYF. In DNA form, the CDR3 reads TGTGCCAGCAGCCCCGTGAGCGGCGCAGATACGCAGTATTTT.

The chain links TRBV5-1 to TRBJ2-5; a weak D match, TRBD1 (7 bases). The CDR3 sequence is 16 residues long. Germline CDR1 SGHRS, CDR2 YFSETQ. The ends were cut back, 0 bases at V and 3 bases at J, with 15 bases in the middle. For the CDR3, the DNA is TGCGCCAGCAGCTTGGCCCAGGGGGGAACGGAAGAGACCCAGTACTTC. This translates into CASSLAQGGTEETQYF.

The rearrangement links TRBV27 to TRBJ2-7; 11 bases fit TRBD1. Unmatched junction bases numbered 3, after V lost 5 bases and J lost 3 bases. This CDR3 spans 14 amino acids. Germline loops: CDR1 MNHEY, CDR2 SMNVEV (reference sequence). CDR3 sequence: CASSRTGGYYEQYF. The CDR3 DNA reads TGTGCCAGCAGTCGGACAGGGGGCTACTACGAGCAGTACTTC.

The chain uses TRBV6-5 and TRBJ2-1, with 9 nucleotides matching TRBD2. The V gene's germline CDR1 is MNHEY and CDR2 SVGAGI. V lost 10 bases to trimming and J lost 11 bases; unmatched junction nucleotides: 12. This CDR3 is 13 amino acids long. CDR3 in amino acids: CATRLAEVPKQFF. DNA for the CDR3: TGTGCCACGCGACTAGCGGAAGTTCCGAAGCAGTTCTTC.

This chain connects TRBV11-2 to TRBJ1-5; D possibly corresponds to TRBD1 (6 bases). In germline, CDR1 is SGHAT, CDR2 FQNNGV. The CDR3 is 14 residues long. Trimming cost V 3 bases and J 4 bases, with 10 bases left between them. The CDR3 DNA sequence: TGTGCCAGCAGCTTTACCGGACAGAATCAGCCCCAGCATTTT. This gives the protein CASSFTGQNQPQHF.

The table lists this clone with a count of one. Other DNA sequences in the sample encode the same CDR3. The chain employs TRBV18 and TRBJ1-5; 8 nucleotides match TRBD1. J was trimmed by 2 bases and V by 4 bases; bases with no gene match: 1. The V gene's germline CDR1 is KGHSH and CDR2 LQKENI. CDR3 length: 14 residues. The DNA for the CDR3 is TGTGCCAGCTCACGGGGACAGGGCAATCAGCCCCAGCATTTT. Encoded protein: CASSRGQGNQPQHF.

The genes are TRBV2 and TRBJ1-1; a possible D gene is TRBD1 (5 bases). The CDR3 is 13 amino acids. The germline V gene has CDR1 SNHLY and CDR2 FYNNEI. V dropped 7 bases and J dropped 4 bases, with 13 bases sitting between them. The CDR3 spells CASTNRLLTEAFF. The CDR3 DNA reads TGTGCCAGCACTAACAGGCTGCTCACTGAAGCTTTCTTT.

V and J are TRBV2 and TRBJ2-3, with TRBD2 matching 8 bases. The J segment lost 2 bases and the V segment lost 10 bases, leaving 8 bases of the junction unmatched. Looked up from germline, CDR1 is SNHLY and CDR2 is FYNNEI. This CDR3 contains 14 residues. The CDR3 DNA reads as TGTGCCACCCAAGGACTAGCAGTCACAGATACGCAGTATTTT. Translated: CATQGLAVTDTQYF.

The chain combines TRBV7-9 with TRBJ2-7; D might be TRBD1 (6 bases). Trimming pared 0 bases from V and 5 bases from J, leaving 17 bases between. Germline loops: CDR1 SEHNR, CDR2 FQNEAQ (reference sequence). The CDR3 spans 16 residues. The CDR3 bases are TGTGCCAGCAGCTTAGCGCTGACAGGCCCGAGTGACGAGCAGTACTTC. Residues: CASSLALTGPSDEQYF.

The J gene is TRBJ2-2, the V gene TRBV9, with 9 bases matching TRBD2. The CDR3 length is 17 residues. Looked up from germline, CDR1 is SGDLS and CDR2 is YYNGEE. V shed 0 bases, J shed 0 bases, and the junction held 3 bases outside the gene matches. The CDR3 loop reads CASSVVLAGTNTGELFF. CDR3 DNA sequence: TGTGCCAGCAGCGTAGTCCTAGCGGGAACGAACACCGGGGAGCTGTTTTTT.

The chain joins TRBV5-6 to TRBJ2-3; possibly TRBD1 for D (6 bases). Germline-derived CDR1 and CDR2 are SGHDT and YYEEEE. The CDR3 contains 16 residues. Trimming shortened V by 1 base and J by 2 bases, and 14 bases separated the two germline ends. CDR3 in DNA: TGTGCCAGCAGCTTGAGGCGCAGGGGTGACACAGATACGCAGTATTTT. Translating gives CASSLRRRGDTDTQYF.

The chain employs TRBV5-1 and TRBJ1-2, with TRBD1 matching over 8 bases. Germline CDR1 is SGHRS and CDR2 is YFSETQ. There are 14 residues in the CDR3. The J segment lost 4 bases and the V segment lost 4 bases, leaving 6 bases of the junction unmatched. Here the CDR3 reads CASSMITGGYGYTF. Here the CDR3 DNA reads TGCGCCAGCAGCATGATAACAGGGGGCTATGGCTACACCTTC.

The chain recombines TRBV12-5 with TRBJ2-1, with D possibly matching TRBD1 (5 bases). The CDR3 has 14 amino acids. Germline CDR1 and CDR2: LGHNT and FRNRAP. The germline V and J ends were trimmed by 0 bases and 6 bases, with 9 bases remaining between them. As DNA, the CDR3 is TGTGCTAGTGGTTTGGTTGGCCAGGGCAATGAGCAGTTCTTC. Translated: CASGLVGQGNEQFF.

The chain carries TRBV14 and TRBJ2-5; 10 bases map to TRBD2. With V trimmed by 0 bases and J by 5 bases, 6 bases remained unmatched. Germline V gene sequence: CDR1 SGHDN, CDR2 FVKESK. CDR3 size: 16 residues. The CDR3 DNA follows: TGTGCCAGCAGCCAAGAGAGCGGGAGGGTTGCTGAGACCCAGTACTTC. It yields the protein CASSQESGRVAETQYF.

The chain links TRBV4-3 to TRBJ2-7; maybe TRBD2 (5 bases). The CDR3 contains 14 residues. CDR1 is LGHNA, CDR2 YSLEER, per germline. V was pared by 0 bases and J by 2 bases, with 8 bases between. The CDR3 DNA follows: TGCGCCAGCAGCCAAGAGAGGGTCACCTACGAGCAGTACTTC. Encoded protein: CASSQERVTYEQYF.

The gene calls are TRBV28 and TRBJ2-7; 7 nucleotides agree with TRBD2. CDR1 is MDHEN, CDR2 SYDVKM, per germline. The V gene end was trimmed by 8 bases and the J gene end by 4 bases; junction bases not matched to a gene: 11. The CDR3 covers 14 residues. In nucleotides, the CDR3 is TGTGCCAGCGGGGAGGCGGGGGAACGGTACGAGCAGTACTTC. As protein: CASGEAGERYEQYF.

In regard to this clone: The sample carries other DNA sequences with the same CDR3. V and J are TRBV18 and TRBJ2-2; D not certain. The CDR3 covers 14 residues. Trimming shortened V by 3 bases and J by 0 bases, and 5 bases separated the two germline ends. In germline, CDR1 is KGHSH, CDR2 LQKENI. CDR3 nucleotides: TGTGCCAGCTCACCTGGAGCGAACACCGGGGAGCTGTTTTTT. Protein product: CASSPGANTGELFF.

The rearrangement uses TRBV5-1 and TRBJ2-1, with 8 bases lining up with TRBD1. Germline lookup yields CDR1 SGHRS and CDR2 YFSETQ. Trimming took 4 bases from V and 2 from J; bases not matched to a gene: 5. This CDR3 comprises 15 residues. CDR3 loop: CASSRTGTAYNEQFF. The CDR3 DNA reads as TGCGCCAGCAGCCGGACAGGGACAGCCTACAATGAGCAGTTCTTC.

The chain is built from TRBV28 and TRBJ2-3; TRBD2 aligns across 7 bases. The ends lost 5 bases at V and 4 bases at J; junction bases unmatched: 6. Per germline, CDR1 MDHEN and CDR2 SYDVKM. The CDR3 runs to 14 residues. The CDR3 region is CASSPGRAADTQYF. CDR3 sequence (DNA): TGTGCCAGCAGTCCTGGGAGGGCCGCAGATACGCAGTATTTT.

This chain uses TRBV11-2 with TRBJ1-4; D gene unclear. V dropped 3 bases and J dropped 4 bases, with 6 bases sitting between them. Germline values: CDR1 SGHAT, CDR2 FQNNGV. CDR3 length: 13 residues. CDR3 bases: TGTGCCAGCAGCTTTGGGAGTAATGAAAAACTGTTTTTT. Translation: CASSFGSNEKLFF.

The CDR3 here is CAWSDPRGINQPQHF. DNA for the CDR3: TGTGCCTGGAGTGACCCCAGGGGTATCAATCAGCCCCAGCATTTT. The chain is built from TRBV30 and TRBJ1-5, with a weak D call TRBD1 (6 bases). The V gene's germline CDR1 is GTSNPN and CDR2 SVGIG (reference sequence). The CDR3 runs 15 residues. Trimming removed 1 base at V and 3 bases at J, with 13 bases between.

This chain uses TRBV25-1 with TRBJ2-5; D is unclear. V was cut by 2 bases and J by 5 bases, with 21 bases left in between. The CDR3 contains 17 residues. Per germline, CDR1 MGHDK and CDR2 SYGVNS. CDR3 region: CASSEGLTPSEPETQYF. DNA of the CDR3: TGTGCCAGCAGTGAAGGTCTTACGCCCTCGGAGCCGGAGACCCAGTACTTC.

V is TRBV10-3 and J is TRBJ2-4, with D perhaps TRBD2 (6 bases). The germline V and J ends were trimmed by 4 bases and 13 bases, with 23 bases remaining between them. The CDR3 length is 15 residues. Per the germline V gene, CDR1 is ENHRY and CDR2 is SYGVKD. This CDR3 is CAISAHLGYGEAQYF. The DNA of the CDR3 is TGTGCCATCAGTGCCCATCTTGGATACGGGGAGGCACAGTACTTC.

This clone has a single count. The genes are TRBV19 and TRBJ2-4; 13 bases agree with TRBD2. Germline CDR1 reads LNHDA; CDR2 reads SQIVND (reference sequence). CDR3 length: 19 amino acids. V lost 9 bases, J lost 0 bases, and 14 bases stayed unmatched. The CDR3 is CASRQAGLAGPIAKNIQYF. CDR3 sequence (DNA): TGTGCCAGCCGACAGGCGGGACTAGCGGGACCCATAGCCAAAAACATTCAGTACTTC.